The T cell receptor beta chain described here comes from a study of T-cell memory formation after mild COVID-19. Regarding the study as a whole: A balance of CD4 and CD8 characterized clones contracting day 15 to 85, whereas later expanders leaned CD4+. Mostly located in CM and EM were contracting CD4+ clones, with contracting CD8+ clones located in EMRA. That cross-reactive memory joined was suggested by some responding clones appearing in pre-infection memory.

Germline CDR1 is SGHRS and CDR2 is YFSETQ. CDR3 length: 16 amino acids. V was pared by 0 bases and J by 7 bases, with 10 bases of the junction left unmatched. Regarding this clonotype: Antigen specificity is unknown.

A 5'RACE reaction primed in the constant segment made cDNA libraries of TCR alpha and TCR beta, and these carried sample barcodes and UMIs. TCRdb re-called the 5' RACE reads through MiXCR, storing one row per CDR3 protein. The sample has about 190,000 distinct CDR3 sequences, roughly a tenth seen once. The clonotype originates from a man aged 18 to 30 who had mild COVID-19 (a few samples of this study predate the infection). Cell type and time point are not known. The sequencing sample was made of PBMCs or a T cell subset sorted from them (not recorded which). The V gene is TRBV5-1, the J gene TRBJ2-1; 7 nucleotides match TRBD1. The CDR3 sequence: CASSLATLQGSNEQFF. The CDR3 bases are TGCGCCAGCAGCTTGGCCACCCTACAGGGGTCTAATGAGCAGTTCTTC.